The present T cell receptor beta chain was sequenced within a study of blood T cell repertoires in COVID-19. Here immunoSEQ multiplex PCR was the method, and the copy in TCRdb shows in-frame clones only, minus some. The table lists 200,000 to 250,000 clones, roughly 80% of them singletons, with 18% in the top ten. The CDR3 is 14 amino acids. From germline, CDR1 is SGHVS and CDR2 FNYEAQ. The V and J ends lost 5 bases and 7 bases respectively, with 14 bases between them. The sequenced sample was peripheral blood. This receptor was obtained from a woman aged 80 or older with active or convalescent COVID-19. This chain connects TRBV7-6 to TRBJ1-4; D might be TRBD1 (5 bases). The CDR3 region is CASSPPGGVEKLFF. CDR3 DNA: TGTGCCAGCAGCCCTCCAGGAGGGGTTGAAAAACTGTTTTTT.